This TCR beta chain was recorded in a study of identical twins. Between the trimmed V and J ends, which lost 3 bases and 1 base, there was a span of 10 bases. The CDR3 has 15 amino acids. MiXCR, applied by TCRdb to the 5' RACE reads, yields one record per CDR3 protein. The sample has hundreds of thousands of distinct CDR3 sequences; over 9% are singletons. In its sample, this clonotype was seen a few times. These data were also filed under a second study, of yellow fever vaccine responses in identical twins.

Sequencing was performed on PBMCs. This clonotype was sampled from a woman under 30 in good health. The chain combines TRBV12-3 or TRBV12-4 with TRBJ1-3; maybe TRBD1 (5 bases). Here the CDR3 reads CASSFRGWSGNTIYF. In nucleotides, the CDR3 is TGTGCCAGCAGTTTTAGGGGTTGGTCTGGAAACACCATATATTTT.